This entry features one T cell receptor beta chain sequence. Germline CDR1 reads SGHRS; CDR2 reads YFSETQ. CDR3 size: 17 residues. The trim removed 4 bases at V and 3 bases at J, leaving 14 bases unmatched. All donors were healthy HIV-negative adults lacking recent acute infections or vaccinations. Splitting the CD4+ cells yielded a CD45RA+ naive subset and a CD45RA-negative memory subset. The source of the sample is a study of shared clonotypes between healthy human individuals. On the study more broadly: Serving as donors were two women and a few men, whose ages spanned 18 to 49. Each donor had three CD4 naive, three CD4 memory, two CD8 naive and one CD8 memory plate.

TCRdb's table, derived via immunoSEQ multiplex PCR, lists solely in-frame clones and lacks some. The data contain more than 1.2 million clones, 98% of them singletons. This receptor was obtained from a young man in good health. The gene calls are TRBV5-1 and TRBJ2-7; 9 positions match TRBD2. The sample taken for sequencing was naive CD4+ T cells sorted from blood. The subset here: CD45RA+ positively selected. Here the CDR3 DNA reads TGCGCCAGCAGCCCCCTCAAGGAGCGGGAGGAAATCTACGAGCAGTACTTC. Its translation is CASSPLKEREEIYEQYF.